These 6 T cell receptor beta chains were all obtained from the same sample, sequenced in a study of OX40 agonist ivuxolimab in advanced cancers. Method: immunoSEQ multiplex PCR; TCRdb's copy keeps in-frame clones and lacks some. The sample consists of around 49,000 clones, approximately 88% of them appearing once. Source: CD4+ or CD8+ T cells sorted from blood, taken in a trial of the OX40 agonist ivuxolimab. These receptors originate from an adult with an advanced solid tumor such as melanoma, head and neck, liver or kidney cancer.

J is TRBJ2-7 and V is TRBV7-2, with D unclear. The V gene lost 6 bases and the J gene lost 4 bases, with 10 bases spanning the gap. Germline V CDR1 and CDR2: SGHTA, FQGNSA. The CDR3 is made up of 12 amino acids. The chain's CDR3 is CASSSVWYEQYF. CDR3 bases: TGTGCCAGCAGTTCCGTATGGTACGAGCAGTACTTC.

This chain connects TRBV7-9 to TRBJ2-5; D ambiguous. Germline V CDR1 and CDR2: SEHNR, FQNEAQ (reference sequence). This CDR3 comprises 13 residues. Trimming cost V 5 bases and J 0 bases, with 7 bases left between them. The CDR3 nucleotides read TGTGCCAGCAGCCCCGTAAACCAAGAGACCCAGTACTTC. This translates into CASSPVNQETQYF.

The chain has TRBV6-5 and TRBJ2-5; D is unresolved. V lost 5 bases to trimming and J lost 4 bases, with 8 bases between them. The germline gives CDR1 MNHEY, CDR2 SVGAGI. This CDR3 has 12 amino acids. DNA for the CDR3: TGTGCCAGCAGTCCAACCCGAGAGACCCAGTACTTC. Its translation is CASSPTRETQYF.

The chain employs TRBV13 and TRBJ2-3, with 12 bases identical to TRBD1. V shed 2 bases, J shed 6 bases, and the junction held 6 bases outside the gene matches. The CDR3 loop spans 16 amino acids. The germline V gene has CDR1 PRHDT and CDR2 FYEKMQ (reference sequence). The CDR3 coding sequence is TGTGCCAGCAGCTTAAGGGACAGGGGGCGCTTGGATACGCAGTATTTT. Protein sequence: CASSLRDRGRLDTQYF.

The chain combines TRBV9 with TRBJ2-7; weak D call: TRBD2 (5 bases). V dropped 4 bases and J dropped 5 bases, with 22 bases sitting between them. This CDR3 is built from 16 residues. Germline V lookup: CDR1 SGDLS, CDR2 YYNGEE. For the CDR3, the DNA is TGTGCCAGCAGCCCGGAGGCGGATTTTATCCCCCACGAGCAGTACTTC. Protein sequence: CASSPEADFIPHEQYF.

V gene TRBV6-6 combines with J gene TRBJ2-7; tentatively, D is TRBD1 or TRBD2 (5 bases each). Germline-derived CDR1 and CDR2 are MNHNY and SVGAGI (reference sequence). Trimming shortened V by 5 bases and J by 4 bases, and 15 bases separated the two germline ends. The CDR3 is made up of 14 amino acids. DNA of the CDR3: TGTGCCAGCAGTCCCGGGGACCCTGATTACGAGCAGTACTTC. This encodes CASSPGDPDYEQYF.